The T cell receptor (beta chain) described here comes from a study of shared clonotypes between healthy human individuals (TCRdb year 2020). Regarding the complete study: A couple of women and three men aged 18 to 49 years were included in the cohort. Per donor, three plates each were used for CD4 naive and CD4 memory, two for CD8 naive, and one for CD8 memory. The study deeply sequenced blood TCR repertoires of 5 or 6 healthy adults to estimate repertoire size and the extent of clonotype sharing between individuals. To increase sequencing depth and limit assay-specific biases, TCR repertoire library preparation and sequencing were carried out by different laboratories using diverse techniques. Between about 0.8 and 8.9 billion PBMCs per donor were obtained by leukapheresis.

CD8 naive samples were obtained by positive selection for CCR7 among CD45RO-negative cells, yielding a CD45RA+CCR7+ population from which TemRA cells were excluded. Donors were healthy HIV-negative adults with no recently reported acute infections or vaccinations. Only Caucasian adults living in Nashville, Tennessee, USA were represented among the donors. After blood collection by leukapheresis, PBMCs were isolated using Ficoll-Histopaque density gradient centrifugation and then cryopreserved in the vapor phase of liquid nitrogen. Analytical flow cytometry was used to check the purity and quantity of each magnetically sorted T cell population. Genomic DNA was isolated from every sorted fraction and measured by UV absorbance on a Nanodrop 2000c. The full study reports these points: Pairwise subsampling led to the expectation that sequencing depth would affect the degree of clonotype sharing among donors. The small number of donors limited the genetic and exposure-history diversity represented. Incomplete sequencing was indicated by rarefaction of sorted-subset datasets, despite the large sequencing depth. Sampling was restricted to blood, and TCR repertoires in tissues likely differ from the TCR repertoires found in blood. Naive subsets generally had larger estimated clonotype richness than memory subsets did. Compared with non-shared clonotypes, the clonotypes found in all four sorted-subset donors had higher generation probabilities. When a handful of donors were compared, the shared fraction of clonotypes was 5% to 6.5% for naive CD4, over 3% for naive CD8, 2% to 2.5% for memory CD4, and 0.35% to 0.4% for memory CD8.

With regard to this clone: The antigen this receptor binds is unknown. Per-base quality was not reported, and no clone a single base away is much larger than it.

Including the terminal cysteine and phenylalanine, the CDR3 comprises 15 residues. The DNA shown is the 45-base CDR3, in frame from base 1. V is reduced by 4 bases and J by 0 bases, leaving a spacing of 9 bases between them. The germline V gene specifies SGHVS as CDR1 and FQNEAQ as CDR2. Using the deep immunoSEQ assay, TCR CDR3 regions were amplified from genomic DNA by multiplex PCR. Genomic DNA extracted from each cell subset was distributed evenly over all wells of several immunoSEQ 96-well plates, and each plate served as one replicate. For sorted subsets, roughly 200 ng of genomic DNA, equivalent to around 29,000 T cell genomes, went into each replicate PCR. Purified libraries were measured with a Qubit 3.0 fluorometer, size-checked on a Bioanalyzer 2100, and measured again with the KAPA Library Quantification kit. Each immunoSEQ 96-well plate was sequenced on its own single-read 150-cycle Illumina NextSeq 550 flow cell. As for the original processing: Because the immunoSEQ output held only junctional sequences and lacked quality scores, the filtering could not match the filtering applied to full-length reads. Sequences were annotated with PyIR, a Python wrapper for IgBLAST v1.9, using IMGT germline references to assign V/J genes and CDR3. Any read was removed if the V/J assignment was weak (E-value above 1e-6), the CDR3 was missing, or the read contained stop codons, out-of-frame junctions, or ambiguous translated residues. A V3J clonotype was defined by an identical inferred V gene, J gene, and CDR3 amino acid sequence. Percentage overlap between repertoires was computed as shared unique clonotypes divided by the size of the smaller repertoire. RTK rarefaction, the Chao1 estimator, and Recon v2.1 estimates of unobserved clonotypes were used to assess repertoire richness. Generation probabilities for all TCRbeta clonotypes obtained by the gDNA method from a handful of donors were computed using OLGA. The table comes from immuneACCESS by way of TCRdb, which keeps in-frame sequences with V and J called. Part of the clones is missing from these tables; in studies checked, under half for an unresolved V gene and the rest for unknown reasons. V, J and clone size were drawn from that table, and D and trimming were deduced from the DNA. Counted in this sample were millions of clones; just over 90% of them appeared once. The ten largest clones capture over 1.5% of the sample.

This sequence uses TRBV7-8 and TRBJ1-4; too little of a D gene remains to name it. The receptor was isolated from a man younger than 35 in good health. Some clones in this sample may be carry-over from other donors' samples. Sequenced sample: naive CD8+ T cells from PBMCs. Explained via the paper, the cell subset or site label denotes: CD45RA+CCR7+. The sequenced DNA is TGTGCCAGCAGCTCTCGGGATTCAACTAATGAAAAACTGTTTTTT. It specifies CASSSRDSTNEKLFF.